Shown below are 31 T cell receptor beta chains from a single sample sequenced in a study of cytomegalovirus exposure and HLA in healthy donors. Profiled with immunoSEQ multiplex PCR; TCRdb holds only in-frame clones, not every one. The sample includes some 66,000 clones, approximately 97% of them seen just once. The sample consisted of PBMCs. The source is a young woman in good health and CMV-seropositive.

The rearrangement uses TRBV10-3 and TRBJ2-1, with 9 bases fitting TRBD2. The CDR3 has 15 residues. Trimming removed 4 bases from V and 7 bases from J; junction bases left unmatched: 8. CDR1 and CDR2 (germline): ENHRY, SYGVKD. CDR3 nucleotide sequence: TGTGCCATCAGTGGTCCCGGGACTAGCTTGAATGAGCAGTTCTTC. Protein product: CAISGPGTSLNEQFF.

The J gene is TRBJ1-2, the V gene TRBV6-1; unclear D gene. This CDR3 spans 13 amino acids. In germline, CDR1 is MNHNS, CDR2 SASEGT. V lost 3 bases to trimming and J lost 4 bases, with 9 bases between them. The CDR3 protein is CASSDAGGYGYTF. CDR3 sequence (DNA): TGTGCCAGCAGTGATGCGGGTGGCTATGGCTACACCTTC.

Here the CDR3 DNA reads TGTGCCAGCAGCCCTGAGACAGCGGTACTAGCGGGGGACCAAGAGACCCAGTACTTC. As protein: CASSPETAVLAGDQETQYF. This chain links TRBV5-4 with TRBJ2-5, with 11 bases lining up with TRBD2. The CDR3 runs 19 residues. The trim removed 4 bases at V and 0 bases at J, leaving 14 bases unmatched. The germline gives CDR1 SGHNT, CDR2 YYREEE (reference sequence).

The gene calls are TRBV15 and TRBJ2-7; D perhaps matches TRBD1 (6 bases). Trimming stripped 4 bases from V and 7 bases from J, with 20 bases between. The CDR3 spans 15 residues. Per germline, CDR1 LNHNV and CDR2 YYDKDF (reference sequence). The CDR3 spells CATSTRQEGAREQYF. The DNA of the CDR3 is TGTGCCACCAGCACCCGACAGGAAGGGGCTCGGGAGCAGTACTTC.

This rearrangement joins TRBV20-1 to TRBJ2-2; unclear D gene. V gave up 6 bases and J gave up 8 bases, with 10 bases separating them. Germline V gene data show CDR1 as DFQATT and CDR2 as SNEGSKA (reference sequence). The CDR3 spans 11 residues. The CDR3 protein is CSAIYRGELFF. The DNA for the CDR3 is TGCAGTGCCATATATCGGGGGGAGCTGTTTTTT.

V is TRBV27 and J is TRBJ2-5, with 12 bases identical to TRBD1. Per germline, CDR1 MNHEY and CDR2 SMNVEV (reference sequence). The ends lost 6 bases at V and 5 bases at J; junction bases unmatched: 7. The CDR3 loop spans 15 amino acids. The CDR3 bases are TGTGCCAGCAGGGGGACAGGGGGCTGGTTTGAGACCCAGTACTTC. Its protein product is CASRGTGGWFETQYF.

This clone was found once. The chain combines TRBV7-8 with TRBJ2-5; 9 bases line up with TRBD2. This CDR3 region has 14 residues. CDR1 is SGHVS, CDR2 FQNEAQ, per germline. Unmatched junction bases numbered 8, after V lost 8 bases and J lost 4 bases. In nucleotides, the CDR3 is TGTGCCAGCGCGGGAGGGGGAAGTCGAGAGACCCAGTACTTC. This encodes CASAGGGSRETQYF.

The chain links TRBV19 to TRBJ2-2; 11 bases match TRBD1. Germline V gene lookup returns CDR1 LNHDA and CDR2 SQIVND (reference sequence). The CDR3 length is 17 residues. Unmatched junction bases numbered 7, after V lost 5 bases and J lost 2 bases. The CDR3: CASSFGQGAKNTGELFF. As DNA, the CDR3 is TGTGCCAGTAGTTTTGGACAGGGGGCGAAAAACACCGGGGAGCTGTTTTTT.

The rearrangement links TRBV5-1 to TRBJ2-3, with 8 bases matching TRBD2. Germline CDR1 and CDR2: SGHRS and YFSETQ. The CDR3 is 15 residues long. The V and J ends lost 2 bases and 4 bases, in that order; junction bases with no gene match: 6. The CDR3 nucleotides read TGCGCCAGCAGCTTTGCTACTAGCGGAGCAGATACGCAGTATTTT. As protein: CASSFATSGADTQYF.

This clone was seen once. Here the CDR3 DNA reads TGTGCCAGCAGCTTAGAGGTAGCGGGAGGCCTCTACGAGCAGTACTTC. It encodes CASSLEVAGGLYEQYF. The gene calls are TRBV11-2 and TRBJ2-7, with 10 positions matching TRBD2. Germline CDR1 is SGHAT and CDR2 is FQNNGV. The V gene end was trimmed by 0 bases and the J gene end by 3 bases; junction bases not matched to a gene: 5. CDR3 size: 16 residues.

The chain uses TRBV11-1 and TRBJ2-2; TRBD1 matches at 7 bases. J lost 0 bases, V lost 6 bases, and 4 bases had no gene match. CDR3 length: 15 residues. CDR1 is SGHAT, CDR2 FQDESV, per germline (reference sequence). The CDR3 DNA follows: TGTGCCAGCAGACCTGACAGGGCGAACACCGGGGAGCTGTTTTTT. Translating it yields CASRPDRANTGELFF. The complete variable domain, with remaining parts taken from reference TRBV11-1 and TRBJ2-2, reads EAEVAQSPRYKITEKSQAVAFWCDPISGHATLYWYRQILGQGPELLVQFQDESVVDDSQLPKDRFSAERLKGVDSTLKIQPAELGDSAMYLCASRPDRANTGELFFGEGSRLTVL.

The rearrangement joins TRBV27 to TRBJ1-5; D is unclear. This CDR3 region has 14 residues. Per germline, CDR1 MNHEY and CDR2 SMNVEV (reference sequence). V was clipped by 4 bases and J by 0 bases, with 7 bases between them. The CDR3 DNA follows: TGTGCCAGCAGTTCCGCCTATAGCAATCAGCCCCAGCATTTT. Its translation: CASSSAYSNQPQHF.

V is TRBV29-1 and J is TRBJ2-1; D call uncertain. The V end was cut by 3 bases, the J end by 6 bases, with 9 bases between. Per the germline V gene, CDR1 is SQVTM and CDR2 is ANQGSEA. This CDR3 is built from 12 residues. The CDR3 reads CSVDRGFNEQFF. The CDR3 DNA sequence: TGCAGCGTTGATAGAGGATTCAATGAGCAGTTCTTC.

This rearrangement joins TRBV28 to TRBJ2-1, with 12 nucleotides matching TRBD2. Germline V gives CDR1 MDHEN, CDR2 SYDVKM. V shed 2 bases, J shed 4 bases, and the junction held 3 bases outside the gene matches. This CDR3 is built from 16 residues. CDR3 coding DNA: TGTGCCAGCAGTTTAGGACTAGCGGGACTATACAATGAGCAGTTCTTC. This gives the protein CASSLGLAGLYNEQFF.

This chain joins TRBV7-6 and TRBJ1-2; 10 nucleotides match TRBD1. Looked up from germline, CDR1 is SGHVS and CDR2 is FNYEAQ. J was trimmed by 5 bases and V by 5 bases; bases with no gene match: 5. The CDR3 length is 14 residues. Here the CDR3 DNA reads TGTGCCAGCAGCCCGGGACAGGGGCCGTATGGCTACACCTTC. Its translation is CASSPGQGPYGYTF.

This chain uses TRBV19 with TRBJ1-1; 7 bases fit TRBD1. This CDR3 contains 16 residues. Germline CDR1 and CDR2: LNHDA and SQIVND (reference sequence). With 4 bases clipped from V and 0 bases from J, the junction kept 8 bases outside the gene matches. The CDR3 spells CASSRGTAYMNTEAFF. CDR3 in DNA: TGTGCCAGTAGTAGAGGGACAGCCTACATGAACACTGAAGCTTTCTTT.

The gene calls are TRBV27 and TRBJ2-7; TRBD2 matches at 8 bases. V was pared by 7 bases and J by 1 base, with 3 bases of the junction left unmatched. CDR3 length equals 13 residues. Germline V gives CDR1 MNHEY, CDR2 SMNVEV (reference sequence). For the CDR3, the DNA is TGTGCCAGCAAGGGACTAGGGTCCTACGAGCAGTACTTC. Its protein product is CASKGLGSYEQYF.

The chain joins TRBV27 to TRBJ2-3; D perhaps matches TRBD2 (6 bases). The ends were cut back, 7 bases at V and 2 bases at J, with 10 bases in the middle. Germline CDR1 MNHEY, CDR2 SMNVEV (reference sequence). The CDR3 sequence is 13 residues long. The CDR3 region has the DNA TGTGCCAGCATCGGCGGGGTCACAGATACGCAGTATTTT. Protein: CASIGGVTDTQYF.

The rearrangement links TRBV5-6 to TRBJ2-7; D perhaps matches TRBD2 (6 bases). In germline, CDR1 is SGHDT, CDR2 YYEEEE. The ends were cut back, 0 bases at V and 5 bases at J, with 12 bases in the middle. CDR3 length: 14 residues. The CDR3 DNA sequence: TGTGCCAGCAGCTTGGAAAATTGGGGGGACGAGCAGTACTTC. The encoded protein is CASSLENWGDEQYF.

The rearrangement links TRBV5-4 to TRBJ1-2, with 7 bases fitting TRBD1. Germline CDR1 is SGHNT and CDR2 is YYREEE (reference sequence). Trimming removed 4 bases from V and 9 bases from J; junction bases left unmatched: 15. The CDR3 extends over 15 amino acids. The CDR3, as DNA: TGTGCCAGCAGCCAAGAATCGACAGGGAGGATTAGCTACACCTTC. The encoded protein is CASSQESTGRISYTF. Based on the CDR3 plus reference TRBV5-4 and TRBJ1-2, the full variable domain is ETGVTQSPTHLIKTRGQQVTLRCSSQSGHNTVSWYQQALGQGPQFIFQYYREEENGRGNFPPRFSGLQFPNYSSELNVNALELDDSALYLCASSQESTGRISYTFGSGTRLTVV.

The chain is built from TRBV18 and TRBJ1-1, with 7 nucleotides matching TRBD1. Germline CDR1 reads KGHSH; CDR2 reads LQKENI. Germline trimming cut 2 bases from V and 1 base from J; bases unmatched to any gene: 7. This CDR3 has 16 residues. This chain's CDR3 is CASSPRDSGGNTEAFF. DNA of the CDR3: TGTGCCAGCTCACCAAGGGACAGCGGGGGGAACACTGAAGCTTTCTTT.

This clone was observed a single time. The J gene is TRBJ1-1, the V gene TRBV5-1; no reliable D call. V was shortened by 4 bases and J by 5 bases, with 15 bases between the two germline ends. CDR3 size: 14 residues. Per the germline V gene, CDR1 is SGHRS and CDR2 is YFSETQ. The CDR3: CASSPTGSVTEAFF. In DNA form, the CDR3 reads TGCGCCAGCAGCCCAACCGGGAGCGTGACTGAAGCTTTCTTT.

The chain couples TRBV19 to TRBJ2-3; 8 bases fit TRBD2. Unmatched junction bases numbered 12, after V lost 10 bases and J lost 15 bases. The CDR3 is 11 amino acids. Germline V gene sequence: CDR1 LNHDA, CDR2 SQIVND (reference sequence). The CDR3 DNA sequence: TGTGCCACTTCCTTAGCGGGAAGAGGATATTTT. Translation gives CATSLAGRGYF.

This clone appeared a single time. The chain combines TRBV27 with TRBJ1-1; D is unresolved. V dropped 3 bases and J dropped 5 bases, with 10 bases sitting between them. The CDR3 covers 13 residues. The germline V gene encodes CDR1 MNHEY and CDR2 SMNVEV (reference sequence). The CDR3 reads CASSLRGGTEAFF. The CDR3 DNA reads as TGTGCCAGCAGTTTGCGGGGTGGGACTGAAGCTTTCTTT.

The chain recombines TRBV4-1 with TRBJ2-1, with a tentative D call TRBD2 (7 bases). V lost 1 base to trimming and J lost 3 bases, with 13 bases between them. The CDR3 consists of 16 residues. CDR1 and CDR2 from the germline V gene are MGHRA and YSYEKL. The CDR3 bases are TGCGCCAGCAGCCAAGCATTCGGGGGGCTCTACAATGAGCAGTTCTTC. This sequence encodes CASSQAFGGLYNEQFF.

DNA for the CDR3: TGTGCCAGCAGCCTTAGCGGTCGGGGCAATGAGCAGTTCTTC. It is translated as CASSLSGRGNEQFF. This chain connects TRBV7-3 to TRBJ2-1; possible D gene TRBD2, 6 bases. Trimming removed 5 bases at V and 6 bases at J, with 14 bases between. CDR1 and CDR2 from the germline V gene are SGHTA and FQGTGA. CDR3 length: 14 amino acids.

This chain links TRBV7-9 with TRBJ2-2, with 13 positions matching TRBD2. Germline trimming cut 3 bases from V and 7 bases from J; bases unmatched to any gene: 5. CDR3 length: 16 amino acids. From germline, CDR1 is SEHNR and CDR2 FQNEAQ (reference sequence). In DNA form, the CDR3 reads TGTGCCAGCAGCTTCTACGGGACTAGCGGGATCGGGGAGCTGTTTTTT. As protein: CASSFYGTSGIGELFF.

The chain has TRBV4-1 and TRBJ2-7, with 7 positions matching TRBD2. CDR3 length: 13 amino acids. In germline, CDR1 is MGHRA, CDR2 YSYEKL. V was clipped by 6 bases and J by 7 bases; unmatched bases: 9. The CDR3 loop reads CASSGPVGGEQYF. CDR3 DNA sequence: TGCGCCAGCAGTGGACCAGTCGGGGGGGAGCAGTACTTC.

The chain uses TRBV1 and TRBJ2-5; TRBD2, the table's D call, was not compared with the DNA. TRBV1 is reported as a pseudogene. The CDR3 totals 17 residues. The CDR3 DNA is TGCACCAGCAGCCAAGATAACAGCGGGAGGTACCAAGAGACCCAGTACTTC. Translated: CTSSQDNSGRYQETQYF.

The J gene is TRBJ1-5, the V gene TRBV28; D might be TRBD1 (6 bases). The germline V and J ends were trimmed by 3 bases and 0 bases, with 12 bases remaining between them. Germline values: CDR1 MDHEN, CDR2 SYDVKM. The CDR3 consists of 16 residues. CDR3 sequence (DNA): TGTGCCAGCAGTTTGGAGACAGGACTTAGCAATCAGCCCCAGCATTTT. This encodes CASSLETGLSNQPQHF.

The chain couples TRBV30 to TRBJ2-7; D remains unclear. The CDR3 sequence is 13 residues long. Germline CDR1 and CDR2: GTSNPN and SVGIG (reference sequence). Trimming took 1 base from V and 4 from J, leaving 11 bases between them. The DNA of the CDR3 is TGTGCCTGGAGTGCCGGCCTCGGGTACGAGCAGTACTTC. This codes for CAWSAGLGYEQYF. The full variable domain, its missing parts supplied by reference TRBV30 and TRBJ2-7, is SQTIHQWPATLVQPVGSPLSLECTVEGTSNPNLYWYRQAAGRGLQLLFYSVGIGQISSEVPQNLSASRPQDRQFILSSKKLLLSDSGFYLCAWSAGLGYEQYFGPGTRLTVT.